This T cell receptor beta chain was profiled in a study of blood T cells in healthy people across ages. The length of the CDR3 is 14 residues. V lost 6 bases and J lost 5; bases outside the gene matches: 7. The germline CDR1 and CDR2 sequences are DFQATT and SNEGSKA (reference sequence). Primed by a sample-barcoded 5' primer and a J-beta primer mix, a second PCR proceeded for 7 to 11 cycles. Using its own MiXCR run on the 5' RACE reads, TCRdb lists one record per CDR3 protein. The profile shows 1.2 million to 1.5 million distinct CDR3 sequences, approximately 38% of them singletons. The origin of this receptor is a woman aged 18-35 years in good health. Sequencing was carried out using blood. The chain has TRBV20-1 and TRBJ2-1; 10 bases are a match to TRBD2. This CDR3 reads CSAQLAGIHNEQFF. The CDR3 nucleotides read TGCAGTGCACAACTAGCGGGGATCCACAATGAGCAGTTCTTC.